This TCR beta chain came from a study of cytomegalovirus exposure and HLA in healthy donors. Vbeta (60) and Jbeta (13) primers were used in the PCR. Sequencing was performed with immunoSEQ multiplex PCR; in TCRdb, only in-frame clones are kept and a portion is missing. The sample lists 75,000 to 100,000 clones, approximately 75% occurring once. Trimming removed 0 bases from V and 4 bases from J, with 7 bases in between. The CDR3 sequence is 13 residues long. Germline values: CDR1 SGHDT, CDR2 YYEEEE. The sequence derives from a female donor in good health and CMV-seropositive. The sample comprised PBMCs. J is TRBJ1-1 and V is TRBV5-6; D not resolved. CDR3 loop: CASSLEPGTEAFF. DNA for the CDR3: TGTGCCAGCAGCTTGGAGCCGGGCACTGAAGCTTTCTTT.